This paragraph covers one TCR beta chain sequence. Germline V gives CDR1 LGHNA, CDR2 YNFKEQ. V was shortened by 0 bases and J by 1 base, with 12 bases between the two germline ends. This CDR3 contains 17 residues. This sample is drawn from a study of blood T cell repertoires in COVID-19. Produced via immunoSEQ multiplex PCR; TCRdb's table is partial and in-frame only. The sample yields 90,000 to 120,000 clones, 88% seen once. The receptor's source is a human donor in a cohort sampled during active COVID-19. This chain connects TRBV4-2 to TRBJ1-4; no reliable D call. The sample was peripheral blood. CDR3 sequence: CASSQDIGGETNEKLFF. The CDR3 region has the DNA TGTGCCAGCAGCCAAGATATTGGCGGGGAAACTAATGAAAAACTGTTTTTT.